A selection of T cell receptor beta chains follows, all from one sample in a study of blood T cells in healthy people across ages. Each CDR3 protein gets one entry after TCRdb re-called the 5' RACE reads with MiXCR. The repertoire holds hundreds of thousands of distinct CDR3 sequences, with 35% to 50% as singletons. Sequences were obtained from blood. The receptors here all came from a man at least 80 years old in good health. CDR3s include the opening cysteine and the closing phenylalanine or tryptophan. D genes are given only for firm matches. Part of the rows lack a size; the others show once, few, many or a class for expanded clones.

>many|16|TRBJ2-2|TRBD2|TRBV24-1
TGTGCCACCAGCGGGACTAGCGGTTCGAACACCGGGGAGCTGTTTTTT
CATSGTSGSNTGELFF
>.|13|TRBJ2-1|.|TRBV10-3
TGTGCCATCAGCCCGCAGGCGGAAGAGACCCAGTTCTTC
CAISPQAEETQFF
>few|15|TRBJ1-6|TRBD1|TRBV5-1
TGCGCCAGCAGCTTTAGAACAGGGGATAATTCACCCCTCCACTTT
CASSFRTGDNSPLHF
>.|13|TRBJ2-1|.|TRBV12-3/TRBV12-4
TGTGCCAGCAGTAGGCCCCCGGGCTATGAGCAGTTCTTC
CASSRPPGYEQFF
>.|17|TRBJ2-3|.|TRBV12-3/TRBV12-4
TGTGCCAGCAGTTTAGCAGTCGGGGCCCAGAGAACAGATACGCAGTATTTT
CASSLAVGAQRTDTQYF
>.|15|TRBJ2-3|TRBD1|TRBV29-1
TGCAGCGTTGAAGGACAGGGATGGGGCACAGATACGCAGTATTTT
CSVEGQGWGTDTQYF
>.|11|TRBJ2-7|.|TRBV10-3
TGTGCCATCAGTGAGTCAAGCGAGCAGTACTTC
CAISESSEQYF
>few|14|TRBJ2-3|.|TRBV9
TGTGCCAGCAGCGTAGCGGGGAGGACAGATACGCAGTATTTT
CASSVAGRTDTQYF
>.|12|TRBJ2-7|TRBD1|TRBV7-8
TGTGCCAGCAGCTGGACAGGGGACGAGCAGTACTTC
CASSWTGDEQYF
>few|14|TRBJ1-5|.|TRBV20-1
TGCAGTGCTAGAGAACGGACACGGAATCAGCCCCAGCATTTT
CSARERTRNQPQHF
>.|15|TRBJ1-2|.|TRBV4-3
TGCGCCAGCAGCCAAGCCAGGGTAGCTAACTATGGCTACACCTTC
CASSQARVANYGYTF
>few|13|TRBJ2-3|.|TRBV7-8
TGTGCCAGCAGCATACTAGCTCCAGGGACGCAGTATTTT
CASSILAPGTQYF
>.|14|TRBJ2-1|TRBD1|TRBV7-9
TGTGCCAGCAGCGCACCAAGGACAGGGGATGAGCAGTTCTTC
CASSAPRTGDEQFF
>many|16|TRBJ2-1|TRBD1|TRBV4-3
TGCGCCAGCAGCCAGAACCCCGGGACAGGGGGCAATGAGCAGTTCTTC
CASSQNPGTGGNEQFF
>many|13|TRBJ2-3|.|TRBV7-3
TGTGCCAGCAGCGTACGGAACACAGATACGCAGTATTTT
CASSVRNTDTQYF
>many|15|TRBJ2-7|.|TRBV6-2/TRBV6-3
TGTGCCAGCAGTTACTCGGGGCAGGGGCCCTACGAGCAGTACTTC
CASSYSGQGPYEQYF
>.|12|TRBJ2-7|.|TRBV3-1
TGTGCCAGCAGCCAAATGGTTGACGAGCAGTACTTC
CASSQMVDEQYF
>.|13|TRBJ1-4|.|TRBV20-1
TGCAGTGCTTGGTTGGCAACTAATGAAAAACTGTTTTTT
CSAWLATNEKLFF
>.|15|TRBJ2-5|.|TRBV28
TGTGCCAGCAGTCCCCGGGGACCCGGGCGGGAGACCCAGTACTTC
CASSPRGPGRETQYF
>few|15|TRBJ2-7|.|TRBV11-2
TGTGCCAGCAGCTTAGTGGGGAAGGGGCCCTACGAGCAGTACTTC
CASSLVGKGPYEQYF
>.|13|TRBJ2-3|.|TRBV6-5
TGTGCCAGCAGTCACCCTAGCACAGATACGCAGTATTTT
CASSHPSTDTQYF
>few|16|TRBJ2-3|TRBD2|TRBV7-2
TGTGCCAGCAGCTTAGATTGGACTAGCGGCACAGATACGCAGTATTTT
CASSLDWTSGTDTQYF
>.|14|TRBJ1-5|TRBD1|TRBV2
TGTGCCAGCACGAGGACAGGGGTGGCTTCGGCCCAGCATTTT
CASTRTGVASAQHF
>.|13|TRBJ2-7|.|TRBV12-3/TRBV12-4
TGTGCCAGCAGTCCGACACCAGCCTACGAGCAGTACTTC
CASSPTPAYEQYF
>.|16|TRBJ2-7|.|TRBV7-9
TGTGCCAGCAGCTTAAGCCTAGCACGCTCGGGGTTCGAGCAGTACTTC
CASSLSLARSGFEQYF
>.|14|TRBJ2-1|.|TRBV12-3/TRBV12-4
TGTGCCAGCAGTTTCAGGGGCGACTACAATGAGCAGTTCTTC
CASSFRGDYNEQFF
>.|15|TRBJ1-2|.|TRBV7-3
TGTGCCAGCAGCCCACGAGCAGATTCGGACTATGGCTACACCTTC
CASSPRADSDYGYTF
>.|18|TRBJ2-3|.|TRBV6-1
TGTGCCAGCAGTACGAGCAGGGGGGAAAAGCGGGAGTGGGATACGCAGTATTTT
CASSTSRGEKREWDTQYF